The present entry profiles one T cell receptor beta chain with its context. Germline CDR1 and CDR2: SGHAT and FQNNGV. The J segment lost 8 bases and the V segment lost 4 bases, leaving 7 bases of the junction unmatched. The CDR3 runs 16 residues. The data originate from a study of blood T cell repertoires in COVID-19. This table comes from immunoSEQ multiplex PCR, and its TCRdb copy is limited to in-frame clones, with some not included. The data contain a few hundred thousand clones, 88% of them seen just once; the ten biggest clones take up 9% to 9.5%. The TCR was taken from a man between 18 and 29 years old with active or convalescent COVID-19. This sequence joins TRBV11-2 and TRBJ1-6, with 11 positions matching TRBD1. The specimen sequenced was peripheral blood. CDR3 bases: TGTGCCAGCAGCTCCCGGGACAGGGGGGAAGATTCACCCCTCCACTTT. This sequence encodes CASSSRDRGEDSPLHF.